The text below deals with one T cell receptor beta chain. The antigen is unknown. Other DNA variants within this sample encode the same CDR3. CD45RO negativity and positive selection for CCR7 defined naive CD8 cells, a population that excluded terminally differentiated effector memory CD45RA+ cells. The data were obtained in a study of shared clonotypes between healthy human individuals. Study-level information: Every donor yielded three CD4 naive, three CD4 memory, two CD8 naive and one CD8 memory plate.

In germline, CDR1 is SQVTM, CDR2 ANQGSEA. The CDR3 runs to 12 residues. Trimming took off 2 bases at V and 1 base at J, with 6 bases between the two ends. Overall study findings and caveats: Shared clonotypes across all four donors exceeded non-shared ones in generation probability. Depth was large, yet rarefaction showed that sorted-subset sequencing was incomplete. Approximately 4.6% of naive CD4 clonotypes were shared across several donors.

Using immunoSEQ multiplex PCR, the repertoire was profiled, and TCRdb retains in-frame clones only, with some absent. The sample shows about 2.1 million clones, 93% of them seen only once. The sequenced sample consisted of naive CD8+ T cells from PBMCs. This sequence was found in a man between 18 and 29 years old in good health. Some clones in this sample may be carry-over from other donors' samples. V and J are TRBV29-1 and TRBJ2-7; unclear D gene. The CDR3 loop reads CSVEFGSYEQYF. Here the CDR3 DNA reads TGCAGCGTTGAATTCGGTTCCTACGAGCAGTACTTC.